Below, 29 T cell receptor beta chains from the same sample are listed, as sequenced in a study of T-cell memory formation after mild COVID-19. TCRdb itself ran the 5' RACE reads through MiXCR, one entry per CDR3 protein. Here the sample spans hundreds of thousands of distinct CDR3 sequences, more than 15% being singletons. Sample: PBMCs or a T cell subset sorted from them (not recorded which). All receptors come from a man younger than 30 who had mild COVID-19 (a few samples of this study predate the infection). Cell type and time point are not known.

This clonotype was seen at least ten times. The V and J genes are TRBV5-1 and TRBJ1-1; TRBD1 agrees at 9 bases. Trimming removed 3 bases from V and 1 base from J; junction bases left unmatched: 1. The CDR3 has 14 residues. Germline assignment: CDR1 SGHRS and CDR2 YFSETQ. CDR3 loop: CASSSDRGNTEAFF. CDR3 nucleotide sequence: TGCGCCAGCAGCTCGGACAGGGGGAACACTGAAGCTTTCTTT. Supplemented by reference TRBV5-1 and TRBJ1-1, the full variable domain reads KAGVTQTPRYLIKTRGQQVTLSCSPISGHRSVSWYQQTPGQGLQFLFEYFSETQRNKGNFPGRFSGRQFSNSRSEMNVSTLELGDSALYLCASSSDRGNTEAFFGQGTRLTVV.

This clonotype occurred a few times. CDR3 nucleotide sequence: TGCGCCAGCAGCGCTCAGACTAGCGGGGGACACGAGCAGTACTTC. Residues: CASSAQTSGGHEQYF. V usage is TRBV5-1 and J usage is TRBJ2-7; 12 nucleotides agree with TRBD2. The length of the CDR3 is 15 residues. The junction had 7 bases not matched to a gene; V was cut back by 4 bases and J by 5 bases. Germline CDR1 reads SGHRS; CDR2 reads YFSETQ.

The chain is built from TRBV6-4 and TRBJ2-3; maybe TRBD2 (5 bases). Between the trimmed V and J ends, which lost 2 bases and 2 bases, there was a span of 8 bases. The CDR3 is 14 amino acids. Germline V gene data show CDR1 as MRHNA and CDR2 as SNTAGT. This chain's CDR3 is CASSDNGLTDTQYF. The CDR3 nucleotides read TGTGCCAGCAGTGACAACGGACTCACAGATACGCAGTATTTT.

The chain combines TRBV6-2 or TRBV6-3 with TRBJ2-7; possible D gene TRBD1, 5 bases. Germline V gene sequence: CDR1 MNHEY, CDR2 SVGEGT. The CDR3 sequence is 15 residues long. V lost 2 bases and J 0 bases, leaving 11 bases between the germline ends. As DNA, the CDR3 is TGTGCCAGCAGTTACCGACAGCCCGTCTCCTACGAGCAGTACTTC. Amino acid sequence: CASSYRQPVSYEQYF.

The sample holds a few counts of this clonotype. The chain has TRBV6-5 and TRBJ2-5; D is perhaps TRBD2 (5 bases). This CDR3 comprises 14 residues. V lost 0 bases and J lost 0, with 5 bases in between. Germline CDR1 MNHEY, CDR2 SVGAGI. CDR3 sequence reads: CASSYSRDQETQYF. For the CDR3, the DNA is TGTGCCAGCAGTTACTCGAGGGACCAAGAGACCCAGTACTTC.

CDR3 nucleotide sequence: TGCGCCAGCAGCCAAGGTACCCGGTATCATCAGCCCCAGCATTTT. Protein product: CASSQGTRYHQPQHF. V and J are TRBV4-1 and TRBJ1-5; the D is unclear. Germline values: CDR1 MGHRA, CDR2 YSYEKL. This CDR3 has 15 amino acids. The V and J ends lost 1 base and 5 bases respectively, with 12 bases between them.

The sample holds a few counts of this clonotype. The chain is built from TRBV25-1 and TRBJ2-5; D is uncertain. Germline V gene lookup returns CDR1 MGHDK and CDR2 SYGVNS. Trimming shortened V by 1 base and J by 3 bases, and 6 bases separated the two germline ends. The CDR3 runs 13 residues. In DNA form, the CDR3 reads TGTGCCAGCAGTGAATGGCAGGAAGAGACCCAGTACTTC. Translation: CASSEWQEETQYF.

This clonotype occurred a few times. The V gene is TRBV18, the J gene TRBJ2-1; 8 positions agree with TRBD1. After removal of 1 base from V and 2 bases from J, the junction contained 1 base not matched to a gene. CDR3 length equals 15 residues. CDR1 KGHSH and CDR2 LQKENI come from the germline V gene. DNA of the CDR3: TGTGCCAGCTCACCACGGACAGGGACCTACAATGAGCAGTTCTTC. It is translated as CASSPRTGTYNEQFF.

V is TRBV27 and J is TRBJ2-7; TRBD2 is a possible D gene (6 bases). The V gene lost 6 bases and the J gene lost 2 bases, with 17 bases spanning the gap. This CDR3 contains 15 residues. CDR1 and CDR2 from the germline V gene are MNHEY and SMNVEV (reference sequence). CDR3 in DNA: TGTGCCAGCAGACCGGGACTCCTGAAAACCTACGAGCAGTACTTC. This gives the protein CASRPGLLKTYEQYF.

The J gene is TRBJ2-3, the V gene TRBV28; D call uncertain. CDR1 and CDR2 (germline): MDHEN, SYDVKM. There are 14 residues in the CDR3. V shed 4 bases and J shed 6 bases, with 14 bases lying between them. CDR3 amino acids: CASSSPIDLDTQYF. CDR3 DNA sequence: TGTGCCAGCAGTTCCCCGATTGACTTGGATACGCAGTATTTT. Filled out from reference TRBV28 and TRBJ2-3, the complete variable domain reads DVKVTQSSRYLVKRTGEKVFLECVQDMDHENMFWYRQDPGLGLRLIYFSYDVKMKEKGDIPEGYSVSREKKERFSLILESASTNQTSMYLCASSSPIDLDTQYFGPGTRLTVL.

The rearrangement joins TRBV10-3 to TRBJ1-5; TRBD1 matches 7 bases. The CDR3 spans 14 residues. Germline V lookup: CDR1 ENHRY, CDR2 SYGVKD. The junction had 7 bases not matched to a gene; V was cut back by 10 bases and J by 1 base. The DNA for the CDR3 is TGTGCCACAGAACCGGGACAGAGCAATCAGCCCCAGCATTTT. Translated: CATEPGQSNQPQHF.

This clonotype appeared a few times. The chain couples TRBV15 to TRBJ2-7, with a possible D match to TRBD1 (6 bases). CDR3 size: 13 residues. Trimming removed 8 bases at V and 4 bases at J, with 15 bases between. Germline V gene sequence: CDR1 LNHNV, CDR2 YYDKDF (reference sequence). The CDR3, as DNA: TGTGCCACCTCACAGGGCCCCGTTTACGAGCAGTACGTC. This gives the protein CATSQGPVYEQYV.

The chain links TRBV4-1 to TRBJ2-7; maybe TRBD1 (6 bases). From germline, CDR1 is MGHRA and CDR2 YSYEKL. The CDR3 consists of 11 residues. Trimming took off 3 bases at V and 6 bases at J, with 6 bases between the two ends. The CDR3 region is CASSHRGEQYV. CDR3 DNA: TGCGCCAGCAGCCACAGGGGCGAGCAGTACGTC.

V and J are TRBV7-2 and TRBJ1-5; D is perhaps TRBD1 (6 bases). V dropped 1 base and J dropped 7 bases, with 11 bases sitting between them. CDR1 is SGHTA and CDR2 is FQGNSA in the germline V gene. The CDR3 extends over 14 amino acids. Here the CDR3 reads CASSLGYRDQPQHF. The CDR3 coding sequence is TGTGCCAGCAGCTTAGGTTACAGGGACCAGCCCCAGCATTTT.

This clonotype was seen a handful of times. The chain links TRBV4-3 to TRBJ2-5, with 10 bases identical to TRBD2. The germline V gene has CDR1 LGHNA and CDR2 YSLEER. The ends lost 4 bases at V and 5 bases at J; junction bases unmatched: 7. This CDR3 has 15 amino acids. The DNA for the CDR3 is TGCGCCAGCAGCCGCCTCCTAGCGGGGGTTGAGACCCAGTACTTC. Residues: CASSRLLAGVETQYF.

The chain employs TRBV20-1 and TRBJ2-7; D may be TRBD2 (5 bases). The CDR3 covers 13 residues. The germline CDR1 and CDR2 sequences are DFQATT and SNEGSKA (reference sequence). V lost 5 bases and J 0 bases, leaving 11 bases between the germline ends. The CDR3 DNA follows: TGCAGTGCTCCAAGGACTGACTCCTACGAGCAGTACTTC. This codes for CSAPRTDSYEQYF.

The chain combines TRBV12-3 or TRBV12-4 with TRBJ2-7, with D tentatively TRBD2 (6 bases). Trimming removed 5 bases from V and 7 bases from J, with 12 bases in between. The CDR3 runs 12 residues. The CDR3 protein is CASSGGVPEQYF. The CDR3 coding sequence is TGTGCCAGCAGTGGAGGGGTCCCTGAGCAGTACTTC.

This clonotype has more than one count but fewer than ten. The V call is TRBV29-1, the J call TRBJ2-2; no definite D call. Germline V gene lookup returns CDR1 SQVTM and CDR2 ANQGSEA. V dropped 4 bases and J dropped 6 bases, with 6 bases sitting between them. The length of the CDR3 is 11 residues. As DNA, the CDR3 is TGCAGCGTTGTAACGCCCGGGGAGCTGTTTTTT. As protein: CSVVTPGELFF.

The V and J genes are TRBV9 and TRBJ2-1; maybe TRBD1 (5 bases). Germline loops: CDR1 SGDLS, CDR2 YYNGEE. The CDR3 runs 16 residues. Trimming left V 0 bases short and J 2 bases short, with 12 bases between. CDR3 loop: CASSVVRVSAYNEQFF. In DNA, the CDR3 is TGTGCCAGCAGCGTAGTCAGGGTCTCGGCCTACAATGAGCAGTTCTTC. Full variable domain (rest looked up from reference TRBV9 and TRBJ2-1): DSGVTQTPKHLITATGQRVTLRCSPRSGDLSVYWYQQSLDQGLQFLIQYYNGEERAKGNILERFSAQQFPDLHSELNLSSLELGDSALYFCASSVVRVSAYNEQFFGPGTRLTVL.

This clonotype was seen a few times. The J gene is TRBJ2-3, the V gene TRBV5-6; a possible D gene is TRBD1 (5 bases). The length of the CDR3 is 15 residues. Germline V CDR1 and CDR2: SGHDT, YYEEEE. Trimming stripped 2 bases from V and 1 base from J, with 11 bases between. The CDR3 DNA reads TGTGCCAGCAGCTTAGGGGTGACTGGCACAGATACGCAGTATTTT. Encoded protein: CASSLGVTGTDTQYF.

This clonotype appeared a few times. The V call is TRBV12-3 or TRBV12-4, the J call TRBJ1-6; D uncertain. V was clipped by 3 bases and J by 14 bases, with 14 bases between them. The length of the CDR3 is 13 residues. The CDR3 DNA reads TGTGCCAGCAGTTTGGCGTATGCCGCAGCCCTCCACTTT. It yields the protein CASSLAYAAALHF.

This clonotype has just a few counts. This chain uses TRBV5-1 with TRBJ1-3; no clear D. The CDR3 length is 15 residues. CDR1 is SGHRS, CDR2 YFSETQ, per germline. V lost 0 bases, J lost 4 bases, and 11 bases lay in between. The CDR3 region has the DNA TGCGCCAGCAGCTTGGATCTCTCCGCGGGAAACACCATATATTTT. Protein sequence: CASSLDLSAGNTIYF.

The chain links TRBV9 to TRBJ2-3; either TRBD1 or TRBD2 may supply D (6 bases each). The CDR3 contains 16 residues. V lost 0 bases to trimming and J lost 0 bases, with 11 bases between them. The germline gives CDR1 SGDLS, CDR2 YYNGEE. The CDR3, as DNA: TGTGCCAGCAGCGTAGCTCCGGGGGCTAGCACAGATACGCAGTATTTT. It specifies CASSVAPGASTDTQYF.

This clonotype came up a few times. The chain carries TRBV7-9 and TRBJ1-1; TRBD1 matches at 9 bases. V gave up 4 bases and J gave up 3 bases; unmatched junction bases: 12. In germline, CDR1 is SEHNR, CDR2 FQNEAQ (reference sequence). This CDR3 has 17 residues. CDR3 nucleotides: TGTGCCAGCAGCTCGAAACAGGGGGCTATTCCGGACACTGAAGCTTTCTTT. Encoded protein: CASSSKQGAIPDTEAFF.

The CDR3 sequence: CASSPGQSYNQPQHF. The CDR3 DNA sequence: TGTGCCAGCAGCCCCGGACAGTCCTACAATCAGCCCCAGCATTTT. The chain is built from TRBV9 and TRBJ1-5, with D possibly TRBD1 on 6 matching bases. This CDR3 has 15 amino acids. The V end lost 4 bases, the J end lost 3 bases, and 14 bases lay between the germline ends. The germline V gene encodes CDR1 SGDLS and CDR2 YYNGEE. The variable domain in full, completed from reference TRBV9 and TRBJ1-5, reads DSGVTQTPKHLITATGQRVTLRCSPRSGDLSVYWYQQSLDQGLQFLIQYYNGEERAKGNILERFSAQQFPDLHSELNLSSLELGDSALYFCASSPGQSYNQPQHFGDGTRLSIL.

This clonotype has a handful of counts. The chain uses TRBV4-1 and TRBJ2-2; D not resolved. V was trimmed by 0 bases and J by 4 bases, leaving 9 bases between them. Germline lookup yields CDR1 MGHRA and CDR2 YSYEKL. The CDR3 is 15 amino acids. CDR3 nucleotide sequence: TGCGCCAGCAGCCAAGAGTTCGGAGCCACCGGGGAGCTGTTTTTT. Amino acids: CASSQEFGATGELFF.

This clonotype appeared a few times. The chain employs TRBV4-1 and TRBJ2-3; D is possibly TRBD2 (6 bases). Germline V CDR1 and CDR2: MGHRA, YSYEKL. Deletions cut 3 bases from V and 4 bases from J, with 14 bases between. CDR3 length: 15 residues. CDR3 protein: CASSHPRGGADTQYF. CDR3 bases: TGCGCCAGCAGCCACCCCAGAGGAGGGGCAGATACGCAGTATTTT.

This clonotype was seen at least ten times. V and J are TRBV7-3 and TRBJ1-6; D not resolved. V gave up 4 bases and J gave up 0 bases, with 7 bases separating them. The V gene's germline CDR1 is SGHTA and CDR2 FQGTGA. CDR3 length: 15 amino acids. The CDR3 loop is CASSSSSSYNSPLHF. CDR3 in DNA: TGTGCCAGCAGCTCCTCAAGCTCCTATAATTCACCCCTCCACTTT.

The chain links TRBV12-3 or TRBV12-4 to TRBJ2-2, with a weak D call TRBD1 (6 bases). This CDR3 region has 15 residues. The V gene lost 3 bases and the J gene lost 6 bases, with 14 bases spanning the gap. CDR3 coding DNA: TGTGCCAGCAGTTTTCAGGGGATCTTATCCGGGGAGCTGTTTTTT. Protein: CASSFQGILSGELFF.